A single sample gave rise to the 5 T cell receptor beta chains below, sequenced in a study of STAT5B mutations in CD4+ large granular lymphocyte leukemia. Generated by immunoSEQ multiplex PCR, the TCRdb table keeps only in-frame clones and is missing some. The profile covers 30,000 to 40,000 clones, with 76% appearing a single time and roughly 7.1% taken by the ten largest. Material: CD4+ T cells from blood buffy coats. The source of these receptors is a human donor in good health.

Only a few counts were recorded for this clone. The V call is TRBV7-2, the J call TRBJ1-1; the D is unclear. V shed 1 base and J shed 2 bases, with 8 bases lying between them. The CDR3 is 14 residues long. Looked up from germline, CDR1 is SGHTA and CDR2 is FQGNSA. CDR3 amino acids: CASSLGHSNTEAFF. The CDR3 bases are TGTGCCAGCAGCTTAGGTCACAGTAACACTGAAGCTTTCTTT.

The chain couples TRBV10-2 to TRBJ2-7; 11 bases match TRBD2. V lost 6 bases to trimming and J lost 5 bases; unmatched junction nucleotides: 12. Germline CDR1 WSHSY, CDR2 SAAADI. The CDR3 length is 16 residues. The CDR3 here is CASRDLSGRGAHEQYF. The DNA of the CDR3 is TGCGCCAGCAGAGACCTTAGCGGGAGGGGCGCCCACGAGCAGTACTTC.

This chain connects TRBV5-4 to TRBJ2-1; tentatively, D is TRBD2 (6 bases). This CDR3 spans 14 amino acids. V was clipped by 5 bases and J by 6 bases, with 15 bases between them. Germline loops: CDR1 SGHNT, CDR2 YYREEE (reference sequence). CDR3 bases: TGTGCCAGCAGTGACCCGGCGGGATCCAATGAGCAGTTCTTC. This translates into CASSDPAGSNEQFF.

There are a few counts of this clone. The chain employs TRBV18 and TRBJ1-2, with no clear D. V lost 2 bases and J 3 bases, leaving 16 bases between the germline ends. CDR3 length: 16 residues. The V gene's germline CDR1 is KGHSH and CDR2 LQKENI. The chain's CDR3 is CASSPVEPTPYYGYTF. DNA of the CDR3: TGTGCCAGCTCACCAGTGGAACCAACACCTTACTATGGCTACACCTTC.

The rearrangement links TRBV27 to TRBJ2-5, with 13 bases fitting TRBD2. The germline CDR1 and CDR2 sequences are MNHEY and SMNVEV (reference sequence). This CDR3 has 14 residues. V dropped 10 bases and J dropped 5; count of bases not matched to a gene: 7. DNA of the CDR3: TGTGCCACCCGGACTAGCGGGAGTCGGGAGACCCAGTACTTC. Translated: CATRTSGSRETQYF.